The 10 T cell receptor beta chains reported below all come from one sample, sequenced in a study of cytomegalovirus exposure and HLA in healthy donors. PCR amplification relied on 60 Vbeta primers (plus 13 Jbeta primers). Produced via immunoSEQ multiplex PCR; TCRdb's table is partial and in-frame only. The sample has 100,000 or so clones; nearly 15% are singletons. Material for sequencing was PBMCs. These receptors were collected from a female donor in good health and CMV-seronegative.

The chain carries TRBV29-1 and TRBJ1-5; tentative D call: TRBD1 (6 bases). The CDR3 runs 13 residues. Germline CDR1 and CDR2: SQVTM and ANQGSEA. V was shortened by 4 bases and J by 3 bases, with 10 bases between the two germline ends. The CDR3 region is CSVAYRDNQPQHF. The DNA of the CDR3 is TGCAGCGTTGCATACAGGGACAATCAGCCCCAGCATTTT.

This clone showed up just a few times. The chain joins TRBV18 to TRBJ2-1, with D maybe TRBD1 (6 bases). Germline-derived CDR1 and CDR2 are KGHSH and LQKENI. This CDR3 is 18 amino acids long. The V gene lost 2 bases and the J gene lost 5 bases, with 22 bases spanning the gap. Written as DNA, the CDR3 is TGTGCCAGCTCACCATGGGAGAGGGCCAGGGGCCACAACAATGAGCAGTTCTTC. As protein: CASSPWERARGHNNEQFF.

This clone appeared a few times. Other DNA sequences from this sample encode an identical CDR3 as well. The V and J genes are TRBV27 and TRBJ1-2; D gene uncertain. CDR1 is MNHEY and CDR2 is SMNVEV in the germline V gene (reference sequence). V was clipped by 4 bases and J by 5 bases, with 23 bases between them. There are 17 residues in the CDR3. The CDR3 coding sequence is TGTGCCAGCAGTTCGACCTATCCGGGCCCCCGGGGTTATGGCTACACCTTC. It encodes CASSSTYPGPRGYGYTF.

This clone came up a few times. V and J are TRBV28 and TRBJ2-5; D is unresolved. V shed 3 bases and J shed 3 bases, with 8 bases lying between them. From germline, CDR1 is MDHEN and CDR2 SYDVKM. This CDR3 contains 13 residues. As DNA, the CDR3 is TGTGCCAGCAGTTTCCAGGCTAAAGAGACCCAGTACTTC. This encodes CASSFQAKETQYF. The full variable domain, its missing parts supplied by reference TRBV28 and TRBJ2-5, is DVKVTQSSRYLVKRTGEKVFLECVQDMDHENMFWYRQDPGLGLRLIYFSYDVKMKEKGDIPEGYSVSREKKERFSLILESASTNQTSMYLCASSFQAKETQYFGPGTRLLVL.

The chain carries TRBV5-4 and TRBJ1-1; D is unresolved. Per the germline V gene, CDR1 is SGHNT and CDR2 is YYREEE (reference sequence). Trimming cost V 4 bases and J 5 bases, with 12 bases left between them. This CDR3 has 13 residues. DNA of the CDR3: TGTGCCAGCAGCCCGCCGGGGTGGACTGAAGCTTTCTTT. Translation gives CASSPPGWTEAFF.

The J gene is TRBJ2-7, the V gene TRBV28; 8 bases align to TRBD1. In germline, CDR1 is MDHEN, CDR2 SYDVKM. V dropped 5 bases and J dropped 0; count of bases not matched to a gene: 6. This CDR3 is built from 15 residues. Written as DNA, the CDR3 is TGTGCCAGCAGTCTGACAGGGGCGAGCTCCTACGAGCAGTACTTC. Translated, it gives CASSLTGASSYEQYF.

V and J are TRBV27 and TRBJ2-2; D gene unclear. Between the trimmed V and J ends, which lost 6 bases and 5 bases, there was a span of 4 bases. This CDR3 has 11 amino acids. Germline assignment: CDR1 MNHEY and CDR2 SMNVEV (reference sequence). CDR3 DNA sequence: TGTGCCAGCAGCAGGACCGGGGAGCTGTTTTTT. This encodes CASSRTGELFF.

The sample holds a few counts of this clone. The chain is built from TRBV6-5 and TRBJ1-1; D gene uncertain. The germline CDR1 and CDR2 sequences are MNHEY and SVGAGI. The CDR3 consists of 14 residues. With 0 bases removed from V and 5 bases from J, the gap between germline ends came to 10 bases. DNA of the CDR3: TGTGCCAGCAGTTACTCGCGTGGAGGGACTGAAGCTTTCTTT. Translating it yields CASSYSRGGTEAFF.

This clone was counted between two and nine times. V is TRBV7-9 and J is TRBJ1-1; the D is unclear. The V end was cut by 5 bases, the J end by 0 bases, with 7 bases between. The CDR3 runs 13 residues. Germline lookup yields CDR1 SEHNR and CDR2 FQNEAQ (reference sequence). CDR3 DNA sequence: TGTGCCAGCAGCCAGAACGTGAACACTGAAGCTTTCTTT. Translated, it gives CASSQNVNTEAFF.

The chain uses TRBV12-5 and TRBJ2-7; D gene ambiguous. The ends were cut back, 4 bases at V and 4 bases at J, with 5 bases in the middle. The CDR3 has 11 amino acids. Germline V gives CDR1 LGHNT, CDR2 FRNRAP. CDR3 amino acids: CASGWAYEQYF. The DNA of the CDR3 is TGTGCTAGTGGTTGGGCATACGAGCAGTACTTC.